What follows are 21 T cell receptor beta chains derived from one specimen sequenced in a study of blood T cell repertoires in COVID-19. Measured with immunoSEQ multiplex PCR; TCRdb has only the in-frame clones, and not every one. The table has approximately 70,000 clones, roughly 82% seen once. Sequencing used peripheral blood. The receptors shown here come from a woman older than 75 with acute or convalescent COVID-19.

The chain has TRBV7-2 and TRBJ2-7; D is undetermined. The V gene's germline CDR1 is SGHTA and CDR2 FQGNSA. The CDR3 loop spans 12 amino acids. The V gene lost 3 bases and the J gene lost 1 base, with 4 bases spanning the gap. DNA of the CDR3: TGTGCCAGCAGCTTTAGTTCCTACGAGCAGTACTTC. This gives the protein CASSFSSYEQYF.

The genes are TRBV7-7 and TRBJ2-5; 8 bases are shared with TRBD1. CDR3 length equals 15 residues. Germline V gene sequence: CDR1 SSHAT, CDR2 FNYEAQ (reference sequence). Unmatched junction bases numbered 6, after V lost 1 base and J lost 5 bases. CDR3 coding DNA: TGTGCCAGCAGCTTAGGGGACAGGATAGTGGAGACCCAGTACTTC. Residues: CASSLGDRIVETQYF.

The V and J genes are TRBV2 and TRBJ1-1; perhaps TRBD1 as D (5 bases). The germline CDR1 and CDR2 sequences are SNHLY and FYNNEI. CDR3 length equals 18 residues. The ends were cut back, 4 bases at V and 0 bases at J, with 21 bases in the middle. The CDR3 loop is CASSVPSAGKGLNTEAFF. In DNA, the CDR3 is TGTGCCAGCAGTGTTCCATCCGCAGGGAAGGGTCTGAACACTGAAGCTTTCTTT.

The genes are TRBV2 and TRBJ1-1; D remains unclear. The CDR3 contains 12 residues. Trimming pared 7 bases from V and 1 base from J, leaving 7 bases between. Germline V lookup: CDR1 SNHLY, CDR2 FYNNEI. The CDR3 sequence: CASIGSNTEAFF. The CDR3 nucleotides are TGTGCCAGCATCGGTTCGAACACTGAAGCTTTCTTT.

In DNA form, the CDR3 reads TGCGCCAGCATGGGGGGTTCCTATAATTCACCCCTCCACTTT. Its translation: CASMGGSYNSPLHF. The chain is built from TRBV5-1 and TRBJ1-6; D may be TRBD1 (5 bases). V was clipped by 6 bases and J by 1 base, with 8 bases between them. CDR1 SGHRS and CDR2 YFSETQ come from the germline V gene. CDR3 length equals 14 residues. The full variable domain, completed using reference TRBV5-1 and TRBJ1-6, is KAGVTQTPRYLIKTRGQQVTLSCSPISGHRSVSWYQQTPGQGLQFLFEYFSETQRNKGNFPGRFSGRQFSNSRSEMNVSTLELGDSALYLCASMGGSYNSPLHFGNGTRLTVT.

This rearrangement joins TRBV5-1 to TRBJ2-5, with 9 positions matching TRBD1. The CDR3 length is 12 residues. Germline V CDR1 and CDR2: SGHRS, YFSETQ. V dropped 9 bases and J dropped 4; count of bases not matched to a gene: 4. The CDR3, as DNA: TGCGCCACCCGACAGGGGGGAGAGACCCAGTACTTC. Translation gives CATRQGGETQYF.

The chain couples TRBV23-1 to TRBJ1-4, with 10 bases fitting TRBD1. TRBV23-1 is an open reading frame, and its role is uncertain. V trimming: 4 bases; J trimming: 0 bases; junction bases outside the gene matches: 8. This CDR3 comprises 18 residues. The DNA of the CDR3 is TGCGCCAGCAGTCTTACCGGGACAGGGGTTTCAACTAATGAAAAACTGTTTTTT. Translation gives CASSLTGTGVSTNEKLFF.

The chain carries TRBV12-5 and TRBJ2-5; 7 nucleotides match TRBD1. This CDR3 is 14 amino acids long. Germline V CDR1 and CDR2: LGHNT, FRNRAP. V lost 5 bases to trimming and J lost 4 bases; unmatched junction nucleotides: 7. The CDR3 coding sequence is TGTGCTAGTGGTCCCCCGACAGGGAGAGAGACCCAGTACTTC. Translating gives CASGPPTGRETQYF.

The chain is built from TRBV6-5 and TRBJ2-1; 9 nucleotides agree with TRBD2. This CDR3 has 13 amino acids. J gave up 13 bases and V 5 bases, and 9 bases lay outside the gene matches. Germline loops: CDR1 MNHEY, CDR2 SVGAGI. CDR3 sequence (DNA): TGTGCCAGCAGTCCTGGACGACTAGCGGCCCAGTTCTTC. Encoded protein: CASSPGRLAAQFF.

This chain connects TRBV9 to TRBJ2-6, with 9 bases identical to TRBD2. CDR3 length: 19 residues. J gave up 4 bases and V 4 bases, and 15 bases lay outside the gene matches. Germline CDR1 is SGDLS and CDR2 is YYNGEE. The CDR3 region is CASSPRGLAGLSGANVLTF. The CDR3, as DNA: TGTGCCAGCAGCCCGAGAGGGCTAGCGGGATTATCAGGGGCCAACGTCCTGACTTTC.

The V call is TRBV7-9, the J call TRBJ1-5; 9 nucleotides match TRBD1. J gave up 10 bases and V 5 bases, and 9 bases lay outside the gene matches. Germline loops: CDR1 SEHNR, CDR2 FQNEAQ (reference sequence). The CDR3 has 14 residues. CDR3 bases: TGTGCCAGCAGCCTCTCGGGACAGGGAGAACCCCAGCATTTT. The encoded protein is CASSLSGQGEPQHF.

This clone showed up just a few times. J is TRBJ2-5 and V is TRBV3-1 (or the pseudogene TRBV3-2); 8 bases match TRBD1. This CDR3 is built from 16 residues. J was trimmed by 2 bases and V by 3 bases; bases with no gene match: 8. Per the germline V gene, CDR1 is LGHDT and CDR2 is YNNKEL (reference sequence). The CDR3 DNA sequence: TGTGCCAGCAGCCACGCCGGACAGGGCACTCAAGAGACCCAGTACTTC. Residues: CASSHAGQGTQETQYF.

The chain is built from TRBV5-4 and TRBJ2-3, with TRBD2 as a possible D gene (6 bases). The CDR3 has 15 residues. Trimming took 0 bases from V and 5 from J, leaving 13 bases between them. Germline CDR1 is SGHNT and CDR2 is YYREEE (reference sequence). This chain's CDR3 is CASSLAAGMGDTQYF. For the CDR3, the DNA is TGTGCCAGCAGCTTGGCTGCGGGAATGGGAGATACGCAGTATTTT.

This clone appeared once. The chain joins TRBV11-2 to TRBJ1-3; 7 bases line up with TRBD1. The V gene end was trimmed by 6 bases and the J gene end by 0 bases; junction bases not matched to a gene: 11. This CDR3 is built from 17 residues. Germline V gene data show CDR1 as SGHAT and CDR2 as FQNNGV. The CDR3, as DNA: TGTGCCAGCAGTCTGGACAGGCCCGGCCCCTCTGGAAACACCATATATTTT. Its protein is CASSLDRPGPSGNTIYF.

The CDR3 loop is CASSSGQSYEQYF. The CDR3 DNA is TGCGCCAGCAGCTCGGGACAGTCCTACGAGCAGTACTTC. V gene TRBV5-1 combines with J gene TRBJ2-7; 7 bases line up with TRBD1. Trimming took 3 bases from V and 1 from J; bases not matched to a gene: 1. Looked up from germline, CDR1 is SGHRS and CDR2 is YFSETQ. The CDR3 extends over 13 amino acids.

The V gene is TRBV24-1, the J gene TRBJ2-1, with D perhaps TRBD1 (6 bases). This CDR3 is 16 amino acids long. Deletions cut 3 bases from V and 2 bases from J, with 13 bases between. Germline lookup yields CDR1 KGHDR and CDR2 SFDVKD. CDR3 DNA sequence: TGTGCCACCAGTGATACCCGGGACAACCCCTACAATGAGCAGTTCTTC. Its protein is CATSDTRDNPYNEQFF.

The CDR3 nucleotides are TGTGCCAGCAGTCGTCGACAGGCCTCCCCAGGCTATGGCTACACCTTC. As protein: CASSRRQASPGYGYTF. V is TRBV7-8 and J is TRBJ1-2; D perhaps matches TRBD1 (6 bases). CDR3 length equals 16 residues. The germline CDR1 and CDR2 sequences are SGHVS and FQNEAQ. Deletions cut 6 bases from V and 4 bases from J, with 21 bases between.

The chain joins TRBV5-1 to TRBJ2-1, with TRBD2 identical over 13 bases. V shed 1 base, J shed 6 bases, and the junction held 22 bases outside the gene matches. This CDR3 has 22 residues. Germline values: CDR1 SGHRS, CDR2 YFSETQ. CDR3 region: CASSLNPQRTSGRGSPFNEQFF. DNA for the CDR3: TGCGCCAGCAGCTTGAATCCGCAAAGGACTAGCGGGAGAGGCAGCCCATTCAATGAGCAGTTCTTC.

This chain links TRBV30 with TRBJ2-1; possibly TRBD1 for D (6 bases). V lost 7 bases and J lost 0, with 16 bases in between. The CDR3 is made up of 15 amino acids. Germline lookup yields CDR1 GTSNPN and CDR2 SVGIG (reference sequence). CDR3 nucleotide sequence: TGTGCCTCATCACTGGGGGCTTCCTCCTACAATGAGCAGTTCTTC. Its translation: CASSLGASSYNEQFF.

The chain employs TRBV7-6 and TRBJ2-7; 13 bases are shared with TRBD2. Losses at the gene ends were 4 bases for V and 0 bases for J; bases not matched to a gene: 3. Germline V gene lookup returns CDR1 SGHVS and CDR2 FNYEAQ. The CDR3 covers 16 residues. This chain's CDR3 is CASSYRTSGSSYEQYF. CDR3 coding DNA: TGTGCCAGCAGCTACCGGACTAGCGGGAGCTCCTACGAGCAGTACTTC.

The rearrangement joins TRBV5-6 to TRBJ2-5; no firm D call. CDR3 size: 13 residues. Trimming pared 4 bases from V and 7 bases from J, leaving 14 bases between. CDR1 and CDR2 from the germline V gene are SGHDT and YYEEEE. CDR3 nucleotide sequence: TGTGCCAGCAGCAGCCCCGGGTCCCCGACCCAGTACTTC. This encodes CASSSPGSPTQYF.